This T cell receptor beta chain was identified during a study of T-cell memory formation after mild COVID-19. Across the study: In these data, TCR clusters were largely donor specific.

This clonotype was seen a few times. Its target is not known. Between the trimmed V and J ends, which lost 4 bases and 7 bases, there was a span of 17 bases. This CDR3 contains 14 residues. 5'RACE with constant-segment primers built TCRalpha and TCRbeta cDNA libraries with UMIs. TCRdb recomputed calls from the 5' RACE reads with MiXCR, one row per CDR3 protein. The table has under 400,000 distinct CDR3 sequences, 21% seen once; the top ten hold about 12%. Study-wide results and caveats: Mostly located in CM and EM were contracting CD4+ clones, with contracting CD8+ clones located in EMRA. CD4+ bias marked clones expanding day 15 to 37, unlike balanced contracting clones.

This receptor was obtained from an adult woman who had mild COVID-19 (a few samples of this study predate the infection). Cell type and time point are not known. The chain couples TRBV12-3 or TRBV12-4 to TRBJ2-7; D is perhaps TRBD1 or TRBD2 (5 bases each). The sequenced material came from PBMCs or a T cell subset sorted from them (not recorded which). The CDR3 sequence: CASSWDGYLREQYF. The CDR3 DNA reads TGTGCCAGCAGTTGGGACGGATACCTACGAGAGCAGTACTTC.